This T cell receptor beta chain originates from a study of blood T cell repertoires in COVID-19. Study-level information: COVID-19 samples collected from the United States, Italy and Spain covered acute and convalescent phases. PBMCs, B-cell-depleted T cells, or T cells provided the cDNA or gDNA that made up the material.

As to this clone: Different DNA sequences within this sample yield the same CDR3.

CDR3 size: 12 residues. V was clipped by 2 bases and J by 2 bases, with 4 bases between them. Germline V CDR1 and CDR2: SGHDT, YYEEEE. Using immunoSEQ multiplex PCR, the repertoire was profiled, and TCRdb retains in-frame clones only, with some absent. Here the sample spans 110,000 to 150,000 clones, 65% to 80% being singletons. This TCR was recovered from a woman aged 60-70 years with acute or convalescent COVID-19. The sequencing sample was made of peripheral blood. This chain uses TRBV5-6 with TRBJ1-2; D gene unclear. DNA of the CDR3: TGTGCCAGCAGCTTCTCCAACTATGGCTACACCTTC. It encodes CASSFSNYGYTF.